A selection of T cell receptor beta chains follows, all from one sample in a study of blood T cell repertoires in COVID-19. Profiled with immunoSEQ multiplex PCR; TCRdb holds only in-frame clones, not every one. This table holds about 220,000 clones, roughly 84% found once. The material sequenced was PBMCs or T cells enriched from blood (not recorded which). The origin of the receptors is a woman in her forties who had recovered from COVID-19. The CDR3 runs from the conserved cysteine through the conserved F or W. The order of the fields is clone size, D gene, J gene, V gene, CDR3 DNA, CDR3 protein. The D gene is left open where the match is weak. Clone size is shown for a subset of rows, as once, few, many or a class of expanded clone.

-,TRBD1,TRBJ2-7,TRBV27,TGTGCCAGCAGCCGCAGGGGGCCCGACTACGAGCAGTACTTC,CASSRRGPDYEQYF
-,-,TRBJ2-1,TRBV6-1,TGTGCCAGCAGTGAAGACAGGAGCTCCTACAATGAGCAGTTCTTC,CASSEDRSSYNEQFF
-,-,TRBJ1-3,TRBV5-1,TGCGCCAGCAGCCTCAGGGAGGATGGAGGAAACACCATATATTTT,CASSLREDGGNTIYF
-,-,TRBJ2-5,TRBV20-1,TGCAGTGCTAGTGGACAGCCCGGCGAGACCCAGTACTTC,CSASGQPGETQYF
-,-,TRBJ2-2,TRBV3-1/TRBV3-2,TGTGCCAGCAGCCAAGAACGCGCAGGGCGTACCGGGGAGCTGTTTTTT,CASSQERAGRTGELFF
-,-,TRBJ1-2,TRBV9,TGTGCCAGCAGCGTAACAGAGAACTATGGCTACACCTTC,CASSVTENYGYTF
-,TRBD2,TRBJ2-1,TRBV5-6,TGTGCCAGCAGCTCCGGGACTAGTTCTAACAATGAGCAGTTCTTC,CASSSGTSSNNEQFF
-,-,TRBJ1-5,TRBV29-1,TGCAGCGTCGACAGCCCCAATCAGCCCCAGCATTTT,CSVDSPNQPQHF
few,-,TRBJ1-1,TRBV11-2,TGTGCCAGCAGCTCCATCCGTAGTGGTGAAGCTTTCTTT,CASSSIRSGEAFF
-,-,TRBJ2-2,TRBV29-1,TGCAGCGTTGGGACAAAGAACACCGGGGAGCTGTTTTTT,CSVGTKNTGELFF
-,TRBD1,TRBJ1-1,TRBV5-1,TGCGCCAGCAGCCCCTCAGGGGGCAGCACTGAAGCTTTCTTT,CASSPSGGSTEAFF
-,-,TRBJ2-5,TRBV28,TGTGCCAGCAGTTTACACCGGGCAAAAGCGGTGGAGACCCAGTACTTC,CASSLHRAKAVETQYF
many,-,TRBJ2-2,TRBV27,TGTGCCAGCAGTTTACTTCGGACGACAGCGAACACCGGGGAGCTGTTTTTT,CASSLLRTTANTGELFF
-,-,TRBJ2-2,TRBV28,TGTGCCAGCGAGGGACTCAACACCGGGGAGCTGTTTTTT,CASEGLNTGELFF
-,-,TRBJ1-1,TRBV24-1,TGTGCCACCAGTGATCCCCGGGGGGACAACACTGAAGCTTTCTTT,CATSDPRGDNTEAFF
-,TRBD1,TRBJ2-2,TRBV28,TGTGCCAGCAGTTCGACAGGGAGAAAGGGGCCCGGGGAGCTGTTTTTT,CASSSTGRKGPGELFF
-,TRBD2,TRBJ2-1,TRBV9,TGTGCCAGCAGCGAGATAAGCGGGACTGAGCAGTTCTTC,CASSEISGTEQFF
-,-,TRBJ1-3,TRBV3-1/TRBV3-2,TGTGCCAGCAGCCAAGCCCTGACAGTCTCTGGAAACACCATATATTTT,CASSQALTVSGNTIYF
-,TRBD2,TRBJ2-1,TRBV15,TGTGCCACCAGCCTAGGGACTAGCCCGTACAATGAGCAGTTCTTC,CATSLGTSPYNEQFF